This TCR beta chain was captured in a study of T cells in Graves' hyperthyroidism and ophthalmopathy. This clonotype was counted many times. Trimming cost V 4 bases and J 10 bases; bases outside gene matches: 7. The CDR3 is made up of 14 amino acids. Germline V gene lookup returns CDR1 SGHTA and CDR2 FQGNSA. Researchers took RNA transcripts and amplified the TCR beta CDR3 regions from them. Researchers ran a first-round RT-PCR on the TCR CDR3 using the HTBI primer set. TCRdb independently ran MiXCR on the multiplex PCR reads; one entry per CDR3 protein. The sample consists of 130,000 to 150,000 distinct CDR3 sequences, roughly a fifth of them appearing once.

The sequence was collected from a woman aged 45-65 years with Graves' hyperthyroidism that later progressed to Graves' ophthalmopathy. The gene calls are TRBV7-2 and TRBJ1-5, with TRBD1 matching over 10 bases. Sequencing used blood. The CDR3 region has the DNA TGTGCCAGCAGCTCCGGACAGGGGGGAGGACCCCAGCATTTT. The encoded protein is CASSSGQGGGPQHF.